The clone carrying this TCR beta chain was counted a few times. This entry comes from a study of T cells in Graves' hyperthyroidism and ophthalmopathy. This CDR3 region has 14 residues. Germline V lookup: CDR1 LNHDA, CDR2 SQIVND (reference sequence). Trimming cost V 4 bases and J 7 bases; bases outside gene matches: 5. The TCR beta CDR3 regions underwent amplification using RNA transcripts as the source. A set of HTBI primers served as the primers for a first-round RT-PCR of the TCR CDR3. MiXCR, run by TCRdb on the multiplex PCR reads, gives a single entry per CDR3 protein. The sample consists of around 500,000 distinct CDR3 sequences, 15% to 20% of them appearing once.

The source is a woman aged 25 to 39 with Graves' ophthalmopathy. Material for sequencing was blood. The gene calls are TRBV19 and TRBJ1-2; 11 nucleotides match TRBD1. CDR3 in amino acids: CASSKDRGLAGYTF. CDR3 coding DNA: TGTGCCAGTAGTAAGGACAGGGGGCTGGCTGGCTACACCTTC.